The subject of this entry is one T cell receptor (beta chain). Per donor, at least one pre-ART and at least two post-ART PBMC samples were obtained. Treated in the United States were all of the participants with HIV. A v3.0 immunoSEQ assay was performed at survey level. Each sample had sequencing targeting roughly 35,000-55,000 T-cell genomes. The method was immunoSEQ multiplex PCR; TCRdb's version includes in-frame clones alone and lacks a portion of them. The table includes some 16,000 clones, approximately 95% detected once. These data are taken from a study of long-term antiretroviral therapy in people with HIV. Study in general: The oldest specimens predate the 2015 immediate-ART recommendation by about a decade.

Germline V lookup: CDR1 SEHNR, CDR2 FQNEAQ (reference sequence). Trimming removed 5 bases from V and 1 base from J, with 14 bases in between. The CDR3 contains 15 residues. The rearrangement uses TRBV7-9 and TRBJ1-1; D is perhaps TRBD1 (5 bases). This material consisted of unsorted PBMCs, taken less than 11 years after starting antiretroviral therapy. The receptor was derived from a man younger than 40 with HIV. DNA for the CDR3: TGTGCCAGCAGCCCTTGGACGGGACCGAACACTGAAGCTTTCTTT. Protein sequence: CASSPWTGPNTEAFF.